Sequencing of this T cell receptor beta chain was carried out in a study of shared clonotypes between healthy human individuals. Study-wide results and limits: Some clonotypes were shared by all four sorted-subset donors, while others were not shared. The non-shared ones had lower generation probabilities than the shared ones.

On this clone: Its antigen is not identified.

Germline CDR1 and CDR2: MGHRA and YSYEKL. This CDR3 is 15 amino acids long. V dropped 1 base and J dropped 2 bases, with 9 bases sitting between them. Repertoires were generated with immunoSEQ multiplex PCR, while TCRdb's copy carries only in-frame clones and drops some. The profile shows a few hundred thousand clones, about 96% of them singletons. The chain is built from TRBV4-1 and TRBJ1-5; no definite D call. Sample: memory CD8+ T cells sorted from blood. This sample's subset: CD45RO+ cells pooled with CCR7-negative TemRA cells. This receptor was identified in a man aged 25-40 years in good health. The CDR3 DNA reads as TGCGCCAGCAGCCAAGGTTTTTTGGGCAATCAGCCCCAGCATTTT. This sequence encodes CASSQGFLGNQPQHF.